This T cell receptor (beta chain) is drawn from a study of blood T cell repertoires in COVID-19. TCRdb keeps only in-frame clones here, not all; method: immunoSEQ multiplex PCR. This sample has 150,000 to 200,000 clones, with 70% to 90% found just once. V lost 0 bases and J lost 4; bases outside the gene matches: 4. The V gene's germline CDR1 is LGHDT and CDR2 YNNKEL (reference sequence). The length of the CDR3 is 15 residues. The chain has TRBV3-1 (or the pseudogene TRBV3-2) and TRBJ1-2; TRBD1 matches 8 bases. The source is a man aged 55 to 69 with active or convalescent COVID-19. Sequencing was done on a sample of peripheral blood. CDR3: CASSQEIGQGYGYTF. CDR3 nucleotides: TGTGCCAGCAGCCAAGAAATTGGACAGGGCTATGGCTACACCTTC.